The source of this T cell receptor beta chain is a study of beta chain features in type 1 diabetes (dated by TCRdb to between 2018 and 2020). Concerning the study at large: Mean age, gender distribution, total cell number and subset yield were not different between patients and healthy donors. A total of 100 million to 110 million sorted cells were examined across all samples, and a strong correlation was observed between cell number per subset and RNA yield. In the study, recently diagnosed type 1 diabetes patients and matched healthy donors were compared on the TCRB repertoires of their sorted circulating CD4+ T cell subsets. Whereas all 28 donors provided naive and central memory subsets, regulatory and stem cell-like memory subsets were isolated from just 8 patients and about 8 healthy donors. Beyond this particular receptor, the publication reports: Shorter templates might have been favored by PCR, but patient and control samples were amplified and corrected together, so both groups would have been affected equally by any skew. HLA sub-analyses involved small numbers of individuals, so any influence of HLA type on TCRB rearrangement remained unresolved. Type 1 diabetes patients showed a moderate but significant shortening of TCRB CDR3 length in all four CD4+ subsets. Because cDNA rather than genomic DNA was sequenced, highly expressing activated cells could have been over-represented, although no difference in activation and CD3 levels was found between groups. Naive, central memory and regulatory TCRB repertoires appeared to be more alike among patients than among healthy donors. At VDJ recombination sites, type 1 diabetes patients had fewer insertions and more deleted nucleotides, which implies abnormalities in thymic rearrangement.

CDR1 and CDR2 are drawn from the germline V gene: SQVTM, ANQGSEA. V and J lose 4 bases and 6 bases, and a span of 15 bases separates them. Inclusive of the bounding cysteine and phenylalanine, the CDR3 is 13 residues long. The CDR3 DNA has 39 bases and is translated from base 1. This clone was counted between two and nine times. No cognate antigen has been identified for it. Qualities for individual bases were not recorded, and no much larger clone is one base off. The entire isolated RNA was reverse transcribed using the High Capacity cDNA Reverse Transcription Kit, and thus expressed TCRB transcripts were sequenced. Deep immunoSEQ sequencing was applied to naive, central memory and regulatory T cell samples, giving an average of around 3.4 million total reads per sample. Sorted cells were lysed in RLT buffer and RNA was extracted with DNase-treated RNeasy Micro or Mini kits, depending on cell number. Each cell subset was processed separately to prevent cross-contamination, with patient and healthy donor samples processed together. The immunoSEQ multiplex PCR was used to amplify TCRB sequences from cDNA, generating 87-bp fragments that spanned the CDR3 region. Sequencing of the amplicons was done on the Illumina HiSeq platform. In the source study's methods: Synthetic template baselines were used to correct PCR bias computationally, reads within Hamming distance 2 were collapsed together, and singletons that could not be merged were discarded. Reads were aligned to IMGT to assign V, D and J genes, CDR3 length, and insertions or deletions at six rearrangement sites. Within each subset, clonotype counts were normalized to sorted cell number, after which true diversity and Gini coefficients were computed with the tcR R package. The overlap coefficient, calculated on TCRB nucleotide sequences, was used to measure repertoire sharing. Out-of-frame TCRB sequences from naive cells were analyzed to stand in for the pre-selection repertoire. The table was pulled from immuneACCESS by TCRdb, which kept in-frame rearrangements only. Such tables lose some clones; where checked, under half of the loss comes from unresolved V genes, and the rest has no known cause. The DNA gave D and trimming, while V, J and clone size come from that table. The table for this sample lists a few hundred thousand clones; approximately 9.9% of them were counted only once. In total, the top ten clones hold about 0.015% of the sample.

Each donor gave one peripheral blood draw, around 0.12 L on average, collected into heparinised tubes. A BD FACSAria II and a panel including CD45RO, CCR7, CD25, CD127, CD95 and CD27 were used to sort naive, central memory, regulatory and stem cell-like memory CD4+ T cells. Every sorted population had a purity above 95%. PBMCs were isolated right away by Lymphoprep density gradient centrifugation and were stained directly, without culture. Samples were stained and sorted in pairs, with one healthy donor and one patient per experiment, so that batch effects were minimized. The sequence was obtained from a woman younger than 45 in good health. The chain is encoded by TRBV29-1 joined to TRBJ1-2; D gene: possibly TRBD1, on 6 matching bases. The material sequenced was naive CD4+ T cells from blood. The cell subset or site tag for this specimen amounts to: true naive CD4+ T cells. In nucleotide form, the sequence is TGCAGCGTTGGTGCAGGGGTGGGGGATGGCTACACCTTC. This translates into CSVGAGVGDGYTF.